This is a list of T cell receptor beta chains from one sample in a study of blood T cell repertoires in COVID-19. Method: immunoSEQ multiplex PCR; TCRdb's copy keeps in-frame clones and lacks some. The table includes over 200,000 clones, around 83% detected once. Specimen: peripheral blood. These receptors were obtained from an elderly man with acute or convalescent COVID-19. Both conserved end residues are part of each CDR3. Fields, in order: V gene, J gene, CDR3 protein.

v_call: TRBV5-1
j_call: TRBJ2-7
cdr3_aa: CASSLEPSRYEQYF

v_call: TRBV5-1
j_call: TRBJ2-7
cdr3_aa: CASSLAGGPQYEQYF

v_call: TRBV4-1
j_call: TRBJ1-1
cdr3_aa: CASSQEQGWTEAFF

v_call: TRBV15
j_call: TRBJ2-3
cdr3_aa: CATSLQGSTDTQYF

v_call: TRBV28
j_call: TRBJ1-2
cdr3_aa: CASSPGLGYGYTF

v_call: TRBV3-1/TRBV3-2
j_call: TRBJ1-1
cdr3_aa: CASSLRQTNTEAFF

v_call: TRBV3-1/TRBV3-2
j_call: TRBJ1-1
cdr3_aa: CASSQLQGNTEAFF

v_call: TRBV11-2
j_call: TRBJ2-7
cdr3_aa: CASSLTQRGDYEQYF

v_call: TRBV5-5
j_call: TRBJ2-7
cdr3_aa: CASSLDSPIPYEQYF

v_call: TRBV28
j_call: TRBJ2-1
cdr3_aa: CASRDSSSYNEQFF

v_call: TRBV27
j_call: TRBJ2-1
cdr3_aa: CASSLFRSQGSRWFF

v_call: TRBV28
j_call: TRBJ1-4
cdr3_aa: CASSFGQGGKLFF

v_call: TRBV28
j_call: TRBJ1-3
cdr3_aa: CASSGWAGLEGNTIYF

v_call: TRBV6-5
j_call: TRBJ1-2
cdr3_aa: CASIRDRGMGYGYTF

v_call: TRBV18
j_call: TRBJ2-7
cdr3_aa: CASSTNRGGEQYF

v_call: TRBV30
j_call: TRBJ2-5
cdr3_aa: CAWSVRRLAEETQYF

v_call: TRBV28
j_call: TRBJ2-7
cdr3_aa: CASSSGGQGYEQYF

v_call: TRBV19
j_call: TRBJ2-1
cdr3_aa: CASSMGLAGYSYNEQFF

v_call: TRBV6-2/TRBV6-3
j_call: TRBJ1-1
cdr3_aa: CASSYSPGGLDTEAFF

v_call: TRBV11-1
j_call: TRBJ2-7
cdr3_aa: CASSSLYEQYF

v_call: TRBV9
j_call: TRBJ2-1
cdr3_aa: CASSVEDSRSNEQFF

v_call: TRBV11-2
j_call: TRBJ1-1
cdr3_aa: CASSLGQGSTEAFF

v_call: TRBV27
j_call: TRBJ2-1
cdr3_aa: CASSSPGSPSSYNEQFF

v_call: TRBV29-1
j_call: TRBJ2-3
cdr3_aa: CSVLKSGSPDTQYF

v_call: TRBV2
j_call: TRBJ1-1
cdr3_aa: CASVRGQEGTEAFF

v_call: TRBV7-9
j_call: TRBJ2-2
cdr3_aa: CASSFGVGELFF

v_call: TRBV6-5
j_call: TRBJ1-2
cdr3_aa: CASRRDNENYGYTF

v_call: TRBV10-2
j_call: TRBJ2-1
cdr3_aa: CASSASGSYNEQFF

v_call: TRBV4-2
j_call: TRBJ1-2
cdr3_aa: CASSQDNRGLNYGYTF

v_call: TRBV18
j_call: TRBJ1-2
cdr3_aa: CASSPEGYGYTF

v_call: TRBV5-1
j_call: TRBJ2-5
cdr3_aa: CASSFQGLGETQYF

v_call: TRBV6-6
j_call: TRBJ1-2
cdr3_aa: CASSPGPSYGYTF

v_call: TRBV10-3
j_call: TRBJ1-4
cdr3_aa: CAISTGQQNEKLFF

v_call: TRBV10-1
j_call: TRBJ2-1
cdr3_aa: CASSGLAGGSGEQFF

v_call: TRBV28
j_call: TRBJ1-5
cdr3_aa: CASSLSLGNNQPQHF

v_call: TRBV28
j_call: TRBJ2-3
cdr3_aa: CASSFPKRTSGRGVADTQYF

v_call: TRBV28
j_call: TRBJ2-7
cdr3_aa: CASSFFAGAYEQYF

v_call: TRBV6-5
j_call: TRBJ1-5
cdr3_aa: CASSPRTPYNQPQHF

v_call: TRBV6-5
j_call: TRBJ2-1
cdr3_aa: CASSPGQGYYNEQFF

v_call: TRBV7-8
j_call: TRBJ2-2
cdr3_aa: CASSLRPGVGPNTGELFF

v_call: TRBV5-1
j_call: TRBJ2-5
cdr3_aa: CASSYDSGGAKTQYF

v_call: TRBV18
j_call: TRBJ2-5
cdr3_aa: CASSPQTGGRSETQYF

v_call: TRBV28
j_call: TRBJ1-6
cdr3_aa: CASSGGQGAQSPLHF

v_call: TRBV28
j_call: TRBJ1-6
cdr3_aa: CASSPDSPSYGSPLHF

v_call: TRBV28
j_call: TRBJ2-7
cdr3_aa: CASSFGQGPLRKQYF

v_call: TRBV12-3/TRBV12-4
j_call: TRBJ1-1
cdr3_aa: CASSVDRNTEAFF

v_call: TRBV3-1/TRBV3-2
j_call: TRBJ2-7
cdr3_aa: CASSQSGGASNYEQYF

v_call: TRBV28
j_call: TRBJ1-2
cdr3_aa: CASSPPGSYTYGYTF

v_call: TRBV6-1
j_call: TRBJ1-5
cdr3_aa: CASSERGLGQPQHF

v_call: TRBV7-2
j_call: TRBJ2-5
cdr3_aa: CASSSGLAGTQYF

v_call: TRBV5-1
j_call: TRBJ2-1
cdr3_aa: CASSRSPGLALSSYNEQFF

v_call: TRBV2
j_call: TRBJ2-7
cdr3_aa: CATEGQGAYEQYF

v_call: TRBV2
j_call: TRBJ1-6
cdr3_aa: CASSVGERNSPLHF

v_call: TRBV5-1
j_call: TRBJ2-2
cdr3_aa: CASSLYSREGLTTGELFF

v_call: TRBV7-9
j_call: TRBJ2-1
cdr3_aa: CASSPPGQAYNEQFF